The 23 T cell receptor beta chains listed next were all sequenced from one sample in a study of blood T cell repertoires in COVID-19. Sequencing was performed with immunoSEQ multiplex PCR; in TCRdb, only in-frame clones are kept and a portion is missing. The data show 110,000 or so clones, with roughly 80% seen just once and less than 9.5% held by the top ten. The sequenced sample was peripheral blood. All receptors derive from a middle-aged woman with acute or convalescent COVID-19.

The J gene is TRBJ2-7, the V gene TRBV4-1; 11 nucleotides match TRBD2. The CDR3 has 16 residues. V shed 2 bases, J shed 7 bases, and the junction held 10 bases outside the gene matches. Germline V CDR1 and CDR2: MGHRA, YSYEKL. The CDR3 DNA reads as TGCGCCAGCAGCCAACCACTAGCGGGAGCTCGTGTGGAGCAGTACTTC. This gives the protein CASSQPLAGARVEQYF.

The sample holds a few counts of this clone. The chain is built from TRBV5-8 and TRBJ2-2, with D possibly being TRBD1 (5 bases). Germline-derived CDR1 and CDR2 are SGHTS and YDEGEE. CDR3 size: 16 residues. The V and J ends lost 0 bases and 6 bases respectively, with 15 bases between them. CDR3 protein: CASSLERGTVAGELFF. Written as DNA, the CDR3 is TGTGCCAGCAGCTTGGAAAGGGGAACGGTGGCCGGGGAGCTGTTTTTT.

As DNA, the CDR3 is TGCGCCAGCAGCCAACTGCCGGGGAATCAGCCCCAGCATTTT. Its protein is CASSQLPGNQPQHF. The chain links TRBV4-1 to TRBJ1-5; D not resolved. This CDR3 is built from 14 residues. The V gene lost 2 bases and the J gene lost 4 bases, with 9 bases spanning the gap. Germline V gene lookup returns CDR1 MGHRA and CDR2 YSYEKL.

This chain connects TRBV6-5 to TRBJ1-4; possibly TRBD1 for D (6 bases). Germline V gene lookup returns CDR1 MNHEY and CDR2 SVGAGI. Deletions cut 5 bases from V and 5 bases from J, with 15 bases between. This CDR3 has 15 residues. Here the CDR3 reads CASSPSIDRNEKLFF. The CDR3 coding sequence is TGTGCCAGCAGTCCCTCGATCGACAGGAATGAAAAACTGTTTTTT.

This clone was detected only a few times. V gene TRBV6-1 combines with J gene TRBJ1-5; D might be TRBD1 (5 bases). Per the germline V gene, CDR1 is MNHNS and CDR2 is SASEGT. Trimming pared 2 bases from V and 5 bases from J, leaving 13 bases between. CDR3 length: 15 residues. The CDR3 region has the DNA TGTGCCAGCAGTGAAACGCAGGGTAATCATCAGCCCCAGCATTTT. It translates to CASSETQGNHQPQHF.

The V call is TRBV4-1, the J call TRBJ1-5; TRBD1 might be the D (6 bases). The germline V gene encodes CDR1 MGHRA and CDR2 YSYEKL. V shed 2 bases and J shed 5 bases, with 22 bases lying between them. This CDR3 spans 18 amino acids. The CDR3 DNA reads TGCGCCAGCAGCCAAAGGTTCGTCGCAGGGACAATATATCAGCCCCAGCATTTT. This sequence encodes CASSQRFVAGTIYQPQHF.

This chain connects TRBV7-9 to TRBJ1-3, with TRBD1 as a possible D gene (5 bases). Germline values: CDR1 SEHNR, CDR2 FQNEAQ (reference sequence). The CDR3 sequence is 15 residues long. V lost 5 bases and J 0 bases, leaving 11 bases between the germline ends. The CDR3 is CASSHGTNSGNTIYF. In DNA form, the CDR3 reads TGTGCCAGCAGCCACGGGACTAACTCTGGAAACACCATATATTTT.

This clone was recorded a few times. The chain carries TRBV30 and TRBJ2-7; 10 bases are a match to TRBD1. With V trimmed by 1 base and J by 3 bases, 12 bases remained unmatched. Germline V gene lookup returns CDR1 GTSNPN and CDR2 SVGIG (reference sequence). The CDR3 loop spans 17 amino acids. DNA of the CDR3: TGTGCCTGGAGTGGCGGGACAGGGGCCTCTTTTCACTACGAGCAGTACTTC. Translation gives CAWSGGTGASFHYEQYF. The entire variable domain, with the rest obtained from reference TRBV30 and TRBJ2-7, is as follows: SQTIHQWPATLVQPVGSPLSLECTVEGTSNPNLYWYRQAAGRGLQLLFYSVGIGQISSEVPQNLSASRPQDRQFILSSKKLLLSDSGFYLCAWSGGTGASFHYEQYFGPGTRLTVT.

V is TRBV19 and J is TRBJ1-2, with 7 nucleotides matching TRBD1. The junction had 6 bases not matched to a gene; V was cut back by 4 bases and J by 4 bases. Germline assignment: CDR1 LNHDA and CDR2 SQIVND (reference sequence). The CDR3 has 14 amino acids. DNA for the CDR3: TGTGCCAGTAGTAATGGACAGGACTTCTATGGCTACACCTTC. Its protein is CASSNGQDFYGYTF.

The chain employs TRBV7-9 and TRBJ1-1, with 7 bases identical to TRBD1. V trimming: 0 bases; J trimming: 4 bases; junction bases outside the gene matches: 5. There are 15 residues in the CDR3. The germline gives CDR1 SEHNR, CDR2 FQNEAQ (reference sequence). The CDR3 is CASSLAPGGGTEAFF. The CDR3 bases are TGTGCCAGCAGCTTAGCGCCAGGGGGAGGCACTGAAGCTTTCTTT.

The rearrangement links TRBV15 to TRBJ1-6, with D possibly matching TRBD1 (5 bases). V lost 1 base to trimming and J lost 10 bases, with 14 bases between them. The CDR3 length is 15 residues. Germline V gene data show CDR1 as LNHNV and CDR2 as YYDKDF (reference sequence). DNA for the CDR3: TGTGCCACCAGCAGAGGAAGGGGAAGTGAATCACCCCTCCACTTT. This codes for CATSRGRGSESPLHF.

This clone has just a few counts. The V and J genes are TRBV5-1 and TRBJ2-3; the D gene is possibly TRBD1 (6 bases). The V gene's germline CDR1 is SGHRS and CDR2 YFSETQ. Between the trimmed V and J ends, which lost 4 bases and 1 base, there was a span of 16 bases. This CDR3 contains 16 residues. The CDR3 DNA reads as TGCGCCAGCAGCCCATTGGTAGGGGGTGGCACAGATACGCAGTATTTT. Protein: CASSPLVGGGTDTQYF.

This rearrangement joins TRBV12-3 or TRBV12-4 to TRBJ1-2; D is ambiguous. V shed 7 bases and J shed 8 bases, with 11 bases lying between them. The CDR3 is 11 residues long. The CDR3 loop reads CASTIGEGYTF. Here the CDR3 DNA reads TGTGCCAGCACCATCGGGGAGGGCTACACCTTC.

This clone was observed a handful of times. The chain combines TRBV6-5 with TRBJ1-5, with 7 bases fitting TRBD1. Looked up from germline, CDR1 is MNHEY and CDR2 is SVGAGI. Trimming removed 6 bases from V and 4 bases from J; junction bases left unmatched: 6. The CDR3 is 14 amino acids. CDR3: CASSLDRSNQPQHF. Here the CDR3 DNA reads TGTGCCAGCAGCTTGGACAGGAGTAATCAGCCCCAGCATTTT.

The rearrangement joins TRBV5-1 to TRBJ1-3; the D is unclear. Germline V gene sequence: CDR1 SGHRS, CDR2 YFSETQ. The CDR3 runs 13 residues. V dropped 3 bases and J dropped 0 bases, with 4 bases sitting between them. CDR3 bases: TGCGCCAGCAGCTCAGTCTCTGGAAACACCATATATTTT. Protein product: CASSSVSGNTIYF. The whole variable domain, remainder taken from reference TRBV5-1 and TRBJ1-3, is KAGVTQTPRYLIKTRGQQVTLSCSPISGHRSVSWYQQTPGQGLQFLFEYFSETQRNKGNFPGRFSGRQFSNSRSEMNVSTLELGDSALYLCASSSVSGNTIYFGEGSWLTVV.

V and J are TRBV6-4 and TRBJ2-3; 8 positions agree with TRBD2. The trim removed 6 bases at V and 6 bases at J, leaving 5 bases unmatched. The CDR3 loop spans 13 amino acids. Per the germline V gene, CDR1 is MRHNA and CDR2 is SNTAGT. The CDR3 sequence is CASSGLAGDTQYF. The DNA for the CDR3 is TGTGCCAGCAGCGGACTAGCAGGGGATACGCAGTATTTT.

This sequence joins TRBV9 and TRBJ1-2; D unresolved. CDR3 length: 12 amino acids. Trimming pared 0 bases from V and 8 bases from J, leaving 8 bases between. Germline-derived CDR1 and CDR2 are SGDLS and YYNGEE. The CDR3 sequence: CASSVGGGGYTF. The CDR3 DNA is TGTGCCAGCAGCGTAGGGGGAGGCGGCTACACCTTC.

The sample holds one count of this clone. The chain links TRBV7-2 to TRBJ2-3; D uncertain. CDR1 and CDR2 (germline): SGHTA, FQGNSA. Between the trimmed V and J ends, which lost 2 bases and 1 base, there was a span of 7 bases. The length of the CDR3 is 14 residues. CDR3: CASSLYTRTDTQYF. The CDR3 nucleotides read TGTGCCAGCAGCTTATATACTCGCACAGATACGCAGTATTTT.

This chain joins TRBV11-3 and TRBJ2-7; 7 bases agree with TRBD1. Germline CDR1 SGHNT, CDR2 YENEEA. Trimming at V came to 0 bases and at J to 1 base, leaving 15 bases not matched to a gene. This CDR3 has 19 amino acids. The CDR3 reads CASSLDTCYRQGSSYEQYF. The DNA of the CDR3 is TGTGCCAGCAGCTTAGACACGTGTTATAGACAGGGATCGTCCTACGAGCAGTACTTC.

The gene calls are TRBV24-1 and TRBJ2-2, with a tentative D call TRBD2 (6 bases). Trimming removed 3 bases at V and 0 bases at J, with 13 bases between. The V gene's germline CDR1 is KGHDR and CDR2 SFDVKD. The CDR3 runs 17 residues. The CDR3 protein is CATSDVLASSNTGELFF. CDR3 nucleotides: TGTGCCACCAGTGATGTACTAGCCAGCTCGAACACCGGGGAGCTGTTTTTT.

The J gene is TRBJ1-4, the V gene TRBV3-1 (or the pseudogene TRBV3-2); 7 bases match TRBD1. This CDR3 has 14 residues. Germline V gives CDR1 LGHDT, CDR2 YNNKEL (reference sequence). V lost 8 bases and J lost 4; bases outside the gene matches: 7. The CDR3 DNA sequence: TGTGCCAGCCTTCCGGGGACAGATAATGAAAAACTGTTTTTT. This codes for CASLPGTDNEKLFF.

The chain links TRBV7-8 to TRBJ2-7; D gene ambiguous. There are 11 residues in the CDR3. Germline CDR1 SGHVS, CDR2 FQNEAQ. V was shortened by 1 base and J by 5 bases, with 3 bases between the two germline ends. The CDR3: CASSLVDEQYF. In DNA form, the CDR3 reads TGTGCCAGCAGCTTAGTCGACGAGCAGTACTTC.

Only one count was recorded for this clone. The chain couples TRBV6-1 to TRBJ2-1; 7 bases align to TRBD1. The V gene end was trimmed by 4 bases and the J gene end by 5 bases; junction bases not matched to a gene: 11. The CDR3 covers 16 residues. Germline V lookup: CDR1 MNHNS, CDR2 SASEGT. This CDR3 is CASSAYRDSPNNEQFF. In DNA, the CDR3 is TGTGCCAGCAGTGCCTACCGGGACAGCCCAAACAATGAGCAGTTCTTC.